This T cell receptor (beta chain) was retrieved from a study of cytomegalovirus exposure and HLA in healthy donors. This CDR3 has 16 amino acids. CDR1 is SEHNR, CDR2 FQNEAQ, per germline (reference sequence). Trimming at V came to 1 base and at J to 3 bases, leaving 4 bases not matched to a gene. A word on this clone: Its antigen is not identified.

The study's findings and limits: Reportedly, diagnosis of cytomegalovirus status by the classifier showed high specificity and sensitivity.

Amplification used 60 Vbeta primers and 13 Jbeta primers. Assay used: immunoSEQ multiplex PCR; TCRdb lists only in-frame clones, some missing. The sample lists more than 60,000 clones, approximately 82% seen once, with approximately 20% in the top ten. This TCR derives from a man aged 70-80 years in good health and CMV-seropositive. The specimen sequenced was PBMCs. The gene calls are TRBV7-9 and TRBJ2-3, with TRBD2 identical over 10 bases. DNA for the CDR3: TGTGCCAGCAGCTTAGGAGCGGGGGGGGAGACAGATACGCAGTATTTT. This sequence encodes CASSLGAGGETDTQYF.